This paragraph reports one T cell receptor beta chain. Its specificity is unknown. Germline V gene lookup returns CDR1 SGHAT and CDR2 FQNNGV. The CDR3 has 13 residues. This sample is drawn from a study of OX40 agonist ivuxolimab in advanced cancers. In the study overall: Participants, 75% to 85% male, averaged around 60 years of age, ranging from roughly 23 to 90. In three patients, partial responses were observed, one with hepatocellular carcinoma and two with cutaneous melanoma. Study-level findings and limits: The mean number of expanded clones was higher in CD8+ T cells than in CD4+. There were also nonresponders showing low normalized T-cell clonal expansion.

Produced via immunoSEQ multiplex PCR; TCRdb's table is partial and in-frame only. The sample shows some 65,000 clones, 75% to 90% of them seen only once. V usage is TRBV11-2 and J usage is TRBJ2-5; D is possibly TRBD2 (5 bases). Matching the DNA end better, TRBJ2-7 makes the J call doubtful. The sequences come from CD4+ or CD8+ T cells sorted from blood, collected in a trial of the OX40 agonist ivuxolimab. The TCR was taken from an adult with an advanced solid tumor such as melanoma, head and neck, liver or kidney cancer. In nucleotides, the CDR3 is TGTGCCAGCAGCTTAGATAGGGAGTACGAGCAGTACTTC. Amino acids: CASSLDREYEQYF.